The present TCR delta chain was sequenced within a study of Vδ1+ human thymocytes. Study-level findings and limits: Thymic TRG and TRD repertoires appeared highly polyclonal.

Comment on this clone: Antigen unknown. This may be a read error, as it is one base from a much larger clone. At the DNA level, this CDR3 is encoded by other sequences in the same sample as well.

The CDR3 is 20 amino acids. The trim removed 4 bases at V and 1 base at J, leaving 18 bases unmatched. Germline CDR1 and CDR2: TSWWSYY and QGS. Extracted RNA was reverse transcribed into cDNA. CDR3 amplicons came from multiplex PCR with pooled V-gene forward and constant-region reverse primers. TCRdb reran clone calling via CATT on the multiplex PCR reads. The profile shows approximately 25,000 delta-chain clones, around 28% of them singletons. The chain uses TRDV1 and TRDJ1, with 10 bases identical to TRDD3. This TCR came from a boy under two years old who had congenital heart surgery. The sequenced sample consisted of Vdelta1+ gamma-delta thymocytes from the thymus. Noted subset: FACS-sorted CD3+ TCRalphabeta- TCRVdelta1+ TCRVdelta2- thymocytes. CDR3: CALGVRAAVWGIWATDKLIF. The CDR3 bases are TGTGCTCTTGGGGTACGTGCGGCTGTCTGGGGGATATGGGCCACCGATAAACTCATCTTT.